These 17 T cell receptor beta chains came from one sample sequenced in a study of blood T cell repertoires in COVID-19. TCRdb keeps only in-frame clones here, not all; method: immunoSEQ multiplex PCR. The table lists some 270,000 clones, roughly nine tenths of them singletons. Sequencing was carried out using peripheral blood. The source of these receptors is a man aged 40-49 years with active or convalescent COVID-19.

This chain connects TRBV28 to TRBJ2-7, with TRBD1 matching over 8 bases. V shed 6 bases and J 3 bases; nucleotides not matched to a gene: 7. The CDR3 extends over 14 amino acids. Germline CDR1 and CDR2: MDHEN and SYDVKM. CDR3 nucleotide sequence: TGTGCCAGCAGGCCGACAGGGGAGTACTACGAGCAGTACTTC. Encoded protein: CASRPTGEYYEQYF.

The CDR3 DNA is TGTGCCAGCAGTGATACAGGGGTTGGGGCCAACGTCCTGACTTTC. Translating gives CASSDTGVGANVLTF. The rearrangement uses TRBV6-4 and TRBJ2-6; 7 nucleotides match TRBD1. Germline loops: CDR1 MRHNA, CDR2 SNTAGT. Trimming took 3 bases from V and 3 from J; bases not matched to a gene: 2. The CDR3 is made up of 15 amino acids.

The CDR3 nucleotides read TGTGCCAGTAGTATAAAAAGGCCCGGGACAGGGGCTAAGGTAGGTGAAGCTTTCTTT. It specifies CASSIKRPGTGAKVGEAFF. The gene calls are TRBV19 and TRBJ1-1; TRBD1 agrees at 10 bases. The V segment lost 2 bases and the J segment 7 bases; nucleotides outside the gene matches: 19. Per germline, CDR1 LNHDA and CDR2 SQIVND (reference sequence). This CDR3 has 19 residues.

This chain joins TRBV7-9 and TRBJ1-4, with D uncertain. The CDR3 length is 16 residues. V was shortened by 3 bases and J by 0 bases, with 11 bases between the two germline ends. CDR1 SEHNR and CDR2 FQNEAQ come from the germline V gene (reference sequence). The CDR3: CASSFIRLATNEKLFF. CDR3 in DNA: TGTGCCAGCAGCTTTATCAGGCTCGCAACTAATGAAAAACTGTTTTTT.

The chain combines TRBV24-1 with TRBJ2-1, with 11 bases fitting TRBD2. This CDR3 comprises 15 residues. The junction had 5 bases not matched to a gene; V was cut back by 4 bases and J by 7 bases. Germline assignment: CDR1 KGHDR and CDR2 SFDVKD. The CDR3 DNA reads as TGTGCCACCAGTGACGCCACTAGCGGGAGAAATGAGCAGTTCTTC. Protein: CATSDATSGRNEQFF.

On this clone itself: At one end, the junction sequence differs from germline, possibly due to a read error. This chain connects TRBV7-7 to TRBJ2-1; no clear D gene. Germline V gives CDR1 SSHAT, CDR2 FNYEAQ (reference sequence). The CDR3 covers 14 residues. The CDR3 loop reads CASSRGPNTGEQFF. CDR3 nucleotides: TGTGCTAGCAGCCGAGGCCCTAATACGGGTGAGCAGTTCTTC.

CDR3 residues: CASSPQNRGEQYF. The CDR3 region has the DNA TGTGCCAGCTCACCCCAGAATAGGGGCGAGCAGTACTTC. This chain joins TRBV18 and TRBJ2-7, with a tentative D call TRBD1 (5 bases). V lost 3 bases and J 6 bases, leaving 12 bases between the germline ends. Germline V CDR1 and CDR2: KGHSH, LQKENI. The CDR3 sequence is 13 residues long. The whole variable domain, filled in from reference TRBV18 and TRBJ2-7, reads NAGVMQNPRHLVRRRGQEARLRCSPMKGHSHVYWYRQLPEEGLKFMVYLQKENIIDESGMPKERFSAEFPKEGPSILRIQQVVRGDSAAYFCASSPQNRGEQYFGPGTRLTVT.

The chain's CDR3 is CASSLLGSSYNEQFF. The CDR3 bases are TGCGCCAGCAGCTTGCTCGGGAGCTCCTACAATGAGCAGTTCTTC. The rearrangement joins TRBV5-1 to TRBJ2-1, with D possibly TRBD2 on 6 matching bases. Germline V lookup: CDR1 SGHRS, CDR2 YFSETQ. Trimming left V 1 base short and J 0 bases short, with 8 bases between. The CDR3 runs to 15 residues.

CDR3 sequence reads: CASSPGQGAYEQYF. The DNA for the CDR3 is TGCGCCAGCAGCCCTGGACAGGGGGCCTACGAGCAGTACTTC. The V gene is TRBV4-1, the J gene TRBJ2-7; 10 bases agree with TRBD1. The CDR3 is 14 amino acids. Germline values: CDR1 MGHRA, CDR2 YSYEKL. Trimming removed 4 bases from V and 2 bases from J; junction bases left unmatched: 2.

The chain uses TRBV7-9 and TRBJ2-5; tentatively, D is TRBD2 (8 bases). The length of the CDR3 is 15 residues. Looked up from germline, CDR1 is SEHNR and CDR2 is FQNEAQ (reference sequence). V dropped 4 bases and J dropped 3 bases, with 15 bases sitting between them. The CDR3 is CASSSGRGPKETQYF. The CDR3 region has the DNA TGTGCCAGCAGCTCCGGGAGGGGGCCGAAAGAGACCCAGTACTTC. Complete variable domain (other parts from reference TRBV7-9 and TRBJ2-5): DTGVSQNPRHKITKRGQNVTFRCDPISEHNRLYWYRQTLGQGPEFLTYFQNEAQLEKSRLLSDRFSAERPKGSFSTLEIQRTEQGDSAMYLCASSSGRGPKETQYFGPGTRLLVL.

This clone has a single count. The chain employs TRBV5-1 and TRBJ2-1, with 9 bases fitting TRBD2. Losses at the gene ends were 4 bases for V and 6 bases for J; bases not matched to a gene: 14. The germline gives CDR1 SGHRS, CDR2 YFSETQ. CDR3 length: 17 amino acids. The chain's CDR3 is CASSLPGRLAGSNEQFF. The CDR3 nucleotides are TGCGCCAGCAGCCTGCCCGGCAGGCTAGCGGGAAGCAATGAGCAGTTCTTC.

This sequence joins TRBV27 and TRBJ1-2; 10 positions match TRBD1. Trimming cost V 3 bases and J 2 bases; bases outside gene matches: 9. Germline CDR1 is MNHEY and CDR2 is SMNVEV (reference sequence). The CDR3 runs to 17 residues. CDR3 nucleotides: TGTGCCAGCAGTTTTCAAGGACAGGGGGAAGTCAACTATGGCTACACCTTC. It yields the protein CASSFQGQGEVNYGYTF.

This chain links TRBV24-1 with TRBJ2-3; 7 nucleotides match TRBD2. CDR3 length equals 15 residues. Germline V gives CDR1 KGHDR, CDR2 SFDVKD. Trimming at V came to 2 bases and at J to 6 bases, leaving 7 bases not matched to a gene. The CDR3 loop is CATSDSSGVGDTQYF. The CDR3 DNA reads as TGTGCCACCAGTGATTCCAGCGGGGTGGGGGATACGCAGTATTTT.

CDR3 sequence (DNA): TGCAGCGTTGTTTTGGGGGCAAATCAGCCCCAGCATTTT. Encoded protein: CSVVLGANQPQHF. The chain links TRBV29-1 to TRBJ1-5; possible D gene TRBD1, 6 bases. With 4 bases removed from V and 4 bases from J, the gap between germline ends came to 11 bases. CDR3 size: 13 residues. Germline V gene lookup returns CDR1 SQVTM and CDR2 ANQGSEA.

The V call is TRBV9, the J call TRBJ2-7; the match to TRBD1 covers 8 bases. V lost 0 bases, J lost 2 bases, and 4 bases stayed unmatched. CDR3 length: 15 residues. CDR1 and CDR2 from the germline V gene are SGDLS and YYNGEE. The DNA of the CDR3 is TGTGCCAGCAGCGTAGGGACAGGGACGACCTACGAGCAGTACTTC. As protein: CASSVGTGTTYEQYF.

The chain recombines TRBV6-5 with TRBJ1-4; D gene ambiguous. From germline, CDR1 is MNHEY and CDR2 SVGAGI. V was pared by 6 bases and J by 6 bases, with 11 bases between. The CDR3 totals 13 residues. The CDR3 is CASRSYEDEKLFF. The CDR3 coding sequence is TGTGCCAGCAGATCTTATGAGGATGAAAAACTGTTTTTT.

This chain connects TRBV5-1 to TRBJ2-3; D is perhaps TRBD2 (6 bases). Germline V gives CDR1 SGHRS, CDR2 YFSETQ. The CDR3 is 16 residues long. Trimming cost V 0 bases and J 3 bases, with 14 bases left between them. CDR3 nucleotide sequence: TGCGCCAGCAGCTTGGCCTCGGGTAGCGGAACAGATACGCAGTATTTT. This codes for CASSLASGSGTDTQYF.